This entry is about one TCR beta chain. V lost 2 bases and J lost 1; bases outside the gene matches: 5. The germline V gene encodes CDR1 SGHAT and CDR2 FQDESV (reference sequence). The CDR3 contains 16 residues. The sample is drawn from a study of blood T cell repertoires in COVID-19. Looking at the study overall: Samples taken during acute and convalescent COVID-19 were collected in the United States, Italy and Spain.

TCRdb's copy holds only in-frame clones and misses some; the assay was immunoSEQ multiplex PCR. The sample lists around 260,000 clones; about 87% were seen once. This clonotype was obtained from a man in his sixties who had recovered from COVID-19. V and J are TRBV11-1 and TRBJ1-1, with 9 positions matching TRBD1. Sequenced sample: peripheral blood. The CDR3 nucleotides are TGTGCCAGCAGCTTACCAGGACAGGGGACGAACACTGAAGCTTTCTTT. It yields the protein CASSLPGQGTNTEAFF.